This is a list of T cell receptor beta chains from one sample in a study of T cell changes during pregnancy in multiple sclerosis. Clones were sequenced by immunoSEQ multiplex PCR, and TCRdb holds only the in-frame ones, with some missing. The sample lists under 80,000 clones; about 89% were seen once. The sequences come from CD4+ T cells from peripheral blood mononuclear cells, collected in the second trimester of pregnancy. The receptors come from a female donor with multiple sclerosis, enrolled in a pregnancy study. The CDR3 runs from the conserved cysteine through the conserved F or W. The D gene is left open where the match is weak. Not all rows give a size; the values are once, few, many and, for expanded clones, a class.

TRBV6-6	TRBJ2-7	.	once	TGTGCCAGCAGTTACTTGGGACAAGACTACGAGCAGTACTTC	CASSYLGQDYEQYF
TRBV4-1	TRBJ2-1	TRBD2	.	TGCGCCAGCAGCCAAGTCGGGACTAGGGCCTACAATGAGCAGTTCTTC	CASSQVGTRAYNEQFF
TRBV7-2	TRBJ1-1	.	.	TGTGCCAGCAGCTTACAGGGCGGGAACACTGAAGCTTTCTTT	CASSLQGGNTEAFF
TRBV6-1	TRBJ2-7	.	.	TGTGCCAGCACGGTCTACCCAACCTACGAGCAGTACTTC	CASTVYPTYEQYF
TRBV6-1	TRBJ2-3	TRBD1	.	TGTGCCAGCAGTACAGGGGGCGGCACAGATACGCAGTATTTT	CASSTGGGTDTQYF
TRBV4-3	TRBJ1-4	.	.	TGCGCCAGCAGCCAAGATTCTTTCGGGGGGGAAAAACTGTTTTTT	CASSQDSFGGEKLFF
TRBV4-1	TRBJ2-2	.	.	TGCGCCAGCAGGGACTCCAGGGGCACCGGGGAGCTGTTTTTT	CASRDSRGTGELFF
TRBV19	TRBJ2-7	TRBD1	.	TGTGCCACCATGGACAGGGCCTACGAGCAGTACTTC	CATMDRAYEQYF
TRBV19	TRBJ1-4	TRBD1	.	TGTGCCAGTAGTAAACAGGACAGGGGCCCAACTAATGAAAAACTGTTTTTT	CASSKQDRGPTNEKLFF
TRBV6-1	TRBJ2-6	.	.	TGTGCCAGCAGTGTCTTACTGGCCAACGTCCTGACTTTC	CASSVLLANVLTF
TRBV18	TRBJ1-5	.	.	TGTGCCAGCTCCGTTTTTGGACAGATCAATCAGCCCCAGCATTTT	CASSVFGQINQPQHF
TRBV6-1	TRBJ1-5	TRBD1	.	TGTGCCAGCAGTGACGCAGGGGGGTCCGCGGTTAGCAATCAGCCCCAGCATTTT	CASSDAGGSAVSNQPQHF
TRBV5-1	TRBJ1-1	.	.	TGCGCCAGCAGCAACGAAGTGACAGTTGAAGCTTTCTTT	CASSNEVTVEAFF
TRBV6-6	TRBJ2-1	TRBD2	.	TGTGCCAGCAGCTCAGGACTAGTTGAGCAGTTCTTC	CASSSGLVEQFF
TRBV18	TRBJ1-6	TRBD1	.	TGTGCCAGCTCACCAGCAGGACAGGGGGTAAATAATTCACCCCTCCACTTT	CASSPAGQGVNNSPLHF
TRBV30	TRBJ2-1	.	.	TGTGCCTGGAGTGTAGGGGTCCCGATTGAGCAGTTCTTC	CAWSVGVPIEQFF
TRBV18	TRBJ2-7	TRBD1	.	TGTGCCAGCTCAACGACAGGGGCGAGCTCCTACGAGCAGTACTTC	CASSTTGASSYEQYF
TRBV5-1	TRBJ1-2	.	few	TGCGCCAGCAGCCCCTGGGGGGGGTATGGCTACACCTTC	CASSPWGGYGYTF
TRBV11-1	TRBJ2-7	TRBD2	.	TGTGCCAGCAGCTTAGCGATCAGCGGGAGGGGCGAGCAGTACTTC	CASSLAISGRGEQYF
TRBV5-6	TRBJ1-2	.	.	TGTGCCAGCAGCTTGGGGTGGGCAGAAGGCTACACCTTC	CASSLGWAEGYTF
TRBV18	TRBJ2-7	TRBD1	.	TGTGCCAGCTCACCACCGGGACAGGGCTTTGGGGAGCAGTACTTC	CASSPPGQGFGEQYF
TRBV7-9	TRBJ1-3	TRBD1	.	TGTGCCAGCAGCGCAGATCAGGGGGCCTTCTCTGGAAACACCATATATTTT	CASSADQGAFSGNTIYF
TRBV9	TRBJ2-5	TRBD2	.	TGTGCCAGCAGCGTCCAAGCGGGGGTAGAGACCCAGTACTTC	CASSVQAGVETQYF
TRBV30	TRBJ1-2	TRBD1	.	TGTGCCTGGAGTTCTCAGGGGGCCGGTGGCTACACCTTC	CAWSSQGAGGYTF
TRBV14	TRBJ2-7	.	.	TGTGCCAGCAGCCAAGGACTAGTACTAGGCTCCTACGAGCAGTACTTC	CASSQGLVLGSYEQYF
TRBV4-2	TRBJ2-2	.	.	TGTGCCAGCAGCCAATCTCTCGGGACTTTTAACACCGGGGAGCTGTTTTTT	CASSQSLGTFNTGELFF
TRBV27	TRBJ1-2	TRBD1	.	TGTGCCAGCAGACGACTGGGGACAGGGAACTATGGCTACACCTTC	CASRRLGTGNYGYTF
TRBV28	TRBJ1-3	.	few	TGTGCCAGCAGGGGAGTAGCAGGAAACACCATATATTTT	CASRGVAGNTIYF
TRBV7-2	TRBJ1-1	.	.	TGTGCCAGCAGCGCCAATAGGGGGAGAGCTGAAGCTTTCTTT	CASSANRGRAEAFF
TRBV7-3	TRBJ2-1	TRBD2	.	TGTGCCAGCAGCGTATCCCTAGCGGGGAGCAATGAGCAGTTCTTC	CASSVSLAGSNEQFF
TRBV5-4	TRBJ2-2	.	.	TGTGCCAGCAGCTTAAAGGGAGGCCACGGGGAGCTGTTTTTT	CASSLKGGHGELFF
TRBV11-2	TRBJ2-7	.	.	TGTGCCAGCAGCTTAGCCGGGGGGCCCGGCGAGCAGTACTTC	CASSLAGGPGEQYF
TRBV29-1	TRBJ2-7	TRBD2	.	TGCAGCGTTGGACTAGCGGGAGGGCACGAGCAGTACTTC	CSVGLAGGHEQYF
TRBV9	TRBJ1-3	.	.	TGTGCCAGCAGCGTAGAAGGAGACAGGAGATCTGGAAACACCATATATTTT	CASSVEGDRRSGNTIYF
TRBV7-6	TRBJ2-3	TRBD2	.	TGTGCCAGCAGCTTCACTAGCGGGGGGCACACAGATACGCAGTATTTT	CASSFTSGGHTDTQYF
TRBV20-1	TRBJ2-1	.	.	TGCAGTGCTAGGAGTTACAATGAGCAGTTCTTC	CSARSYNEQFF
TRBV19	TRBJ2-7	.	.	TGTGCCAGTAGTATAGTAGCCGGGAAACCCTACGAGCAGTACTTC	CASSIVAGKPYEQYF
TRBV30	TRBJ1-1	.	.	TGTGCCTGGAGAGGGGTAAGGACTGAAGCTTTCTTT	CAWRGVRTEAFF
TRBV2	TRBJ1-1	.	.	TGTGCCGGCCAACAGGGTTCGGAGACTGAAGCTTTCTTT	CAGQQGSETEAFF
TRBV7-9	TRBJ1-5	TRBD1	once	TGTGCCAGCAGCCTAGGGGGCGCGAGCAATCAGCCCCAGCATTTT	CASSLGGASNQPQHF
TRBV19	TRBJ2-7	.	.	TGTGCCAGTAGTATCGTGGGGAGCTCCTACGAGCAGTACTTC	CASSIVGSSYEQYF
TRBV20-1	TRBJ2-3	.	.	TGCAGTGCTAGAGATCGGGGTACGCAGTATTTT	CSARDRGTQYF
TRBV27	TRBJ2-2	.	.	TGTGCCAGCAGTTTATCCCGCGGGATTGGCACCGGGGAGCTGTTTTTT	CASSLSRGIGTGELFF
TRBV9	TRBJ2-2	.	.	TGTGCCAGCAGCGCTACGGGTTTTTCCGCCGGGGAGCTGTTTTTT	CASSATGFSAGELFF
TRBV7-3	TRBJ2-5	.	once	TGTGCCAGCAGCCTAACCGGGACTGGAGAAGAGACCCAGTACTTC	CASSLTGTGEETQYF
TRBV29-1	TRBJ1-1	.	.	TGCAGCGTTGCCCCTCAGAATGGGAACACTGAAGCTTTCTTT	CSVAPQNGNTEAFF
TRBV29-1	TRBJ2-5	.	once	TGCAGCGTTGAAGGCAGGGCGGCCAAGACCCAGTACTTC	CSVEGRAAKTQYF
TRBV5-6	TRBJ1-2	TRBD1	.	TGTGCCAGCAGCTCCGGGACAGACTATGGCTACACCTTC	CASSSGTDYGYTF